Each of the 9 T cell receptor beta chains below was sequenced from the same sample in a study of memory CD4+ T cells and cytomegalovirus serostatus. The assay was immunoSEQ multiplex PCR, and TCRdb's table has in-frame clones only and misses some. The table includes 50,000 or so clones, about three quarters detected once. The sort gate was single viable CD3+CD4+CD8-CD45RO+ cells for memory CD4+ T cells. The sample taken for sequencing was memory CD4+ T cells from blood. These receptors came from an adult in good health and CMV-seropositive.

In its sample, this clone was seen a few times. The chain couples TRBV2 to TRBJ2-2, with D perhaps matching TRBD1 (6 bases). The CDR3 is 13 amino acids. The germline CDR1 and CDR2 sequences are SNHLY and FYNNEI. V was shortened by 6 bases and J by 5 bases, with 10 bases between the two germline ends. In DNA, the CDR3 is TGTGCCAGCAGGAGGGGGTGGACCGGGGAGCTGTTTTTT. Residues: CASRRGWTGELFF.

This clone was detected only once. The DNA of the CDR3 is TGTGCCAGCAGTCCTCACCCCCGTGATGGGGCTGGGGCCAACGTCCTGACTTTC. Encoded protein: CASSPHPRDGAGANVLTF. The rearrangement uses TRBV27 and TRBJ2-6, with no clear D. V was clipped by 5 bases and J by 2 bases, with 19 bases between them. Germline CDR1 MNHEY, CDR2 SMNVEV (reference sequence). This CDR3 has 18 amino acids.

The chain combines TRBV9 with TRBJ2-7; TRBD2 matches at 11 bases. Per germline, CDR1 SGDLS and CDR2 YYNGEE. Trimming at V came to 1 base and at J to 4 bases, leaving 4 bases not matched to a gene. The CDR3 covers 15 residues. For the CDR3, the DNA is TGTGCCAGCAGCGTAACTAGCGGGAGTATTTACGAGCAGTACTTC. This encodes CASSVTSGSIYEQYF.

This chain connects TRBV7-9 to TRBJ1-3; 9 bases map to TRBD1. Germline CDR1 SEHNR, CDR2 FQNEAQ (reference sequence). V was pared by 5 bases and J by 2 bases, with 7 bases of the junction left unmatched. This CDR3 has 16 amino acids. Here the CDR3 DNA reads TGTGCCAGCAGCCCCAAGGACAGGGGTGCTGGAAACACCATATATTTT. Residues: CASSPKDRGAGNTIYF.

This chain joins TRBV27 and TRBJ1-4; the D gene is possibly TRBD1 (6 bases). Between the trimmed V and J ends, which lost 6 bases and 8 bases, there was a span of 16 bases. Germline loops: CDR1 MNHEY, CDR2 SMNVEV (reference sequence). CDR3 length: 14 residues. The chain's CDR3 is CASRYNRVGEKLFF. In DNA form, the CDR3 reads TGTGCCAGCAGATATAACAGGGTGGGGGAAAAACTGTTTTTT. The full variable domain, rest sourced from reference TRBV27 and TRBJ1-4, is EAQVTQNPRYLITVTGKKLTVTCSQNMNHEYMSWYRQDPGLGLRQIYYSMNVEVTDKGDVPEGYKVSRKEKRNFPLILESPSPNQTSLYFCASRYNRVGEKLFFGSGTQLSVL.

The V gene is TRBV5-1, the J gene TRBJ1-1, with D unclear. In germline, CDR1 is SGHRS, CDR2 YFSETQ. The CDR3 is 14 amino acids. The germline V and J ends were trimmed by 3 bases and 3 bases, with 12 bases remaining between them. Here the CDR3 reads CASSSRVGDTEAFF. The CDR3 DNA reads as TGCGCCAGCAGCTCGAGGGTCGGTGACACTGAAGCTTTCTTT.

The J gene is TRBJ1-6, the V gene TRBV30, with 9 bases matching TRBD1. V lost 6 bases to trimming and J lost 7 bases; unmatched junction nucleotides: 7. CDR3 length: 14 residues. CDR1 is GTSNPN and CDR2 is SVGIG in the germline V gene (reference sequence). The CDR3 DNA reads as TGTGCCTGCCAACAGGGGGCGCGAAATTCACCCCTCCACTTT. Its translation: CACQQGARNSPLHF.

This chain connects TRBV5-1 to TRBJ1-1; 8 positions agree with TRBD1. This CDR3 is 14 amino acids long. Germline assignment: CDR1 SGHRS and CDR2 YFSETQ. The V gene end was trimmed by 5 bases and the J gene end by 1 base; junction bases not matched to a gene: 4. CDR3 DNA: TGCGCCAGCAGTTATGGACAGGGGAACACTGAAGCTTTCTTT. It specifies CASSYGQGNTEAFF.

This chain connects TRBV6-5 to TRBJ2-5, with TRBD1 matching over 9 bases. Germline-derived CDR1 and CDR2 are MNHEY and SVGAGI. The CDR3 sequence is 15 residues long. The V gene end was trimmed by 5 bases and the J gene end by 6 bases; junction bases not matched to a gene: 10. This chain's CDR3 is CASSPGTGLGKTQYF. The CDR3 bases are TGTGCCAGCAGTCCGGGGACAGGGCTAGGGAAGACCCAGTACTTC.